This TCR beta chain is from a study of shared clonotypes between healthy human individuals. The donors, healthy adults who were HIV-negative, had experienced no recent acute infections or vaccinations. As processed by the authors: With immunoSEQ giving junction-only sequences and no quality scores, filtering differed. Measured with immunoSEQ multiplex PCR; TCRdb has only the in-frame clones, and not every one. V, J and clone size derive from that table, while D and trimming were established from the DNA sequence. The top ten clones hold 0.14% of a sample with roughly 2.6 million clones, just over 90% of them seen once. Whole-study results and caveats: Larger richness was generally estimated for naive than memory subsets. Despite large depth, rarefaction showed incomplete sorted-subset sequencing.

As concerns this clone: The antigen is not known.

The CDR3 runs to 14 residues. Germline V gene sequence: CDR1 MNHNY, CDR2 SVGAGI (reference sequence). Trimming pared 5 bases from V and 3 bases from J, leaving 13 bases between. The rearrangement links TRBV6-6 to TRBJ1-1, with a weak D call TRBD1 (6 bases). This sequence was found in a man younger than 35 in good health. The sample consisted of naive CD4+ T cells sorted from blood. Described subset: CD45RA+ positively selected. CDR3 nucleotide sequence: TGTGCCAGCAGTATCTACAGGGTCGACACTGAAGCTTTCTTT. Translating gives CASSIYRVDTEAFF.